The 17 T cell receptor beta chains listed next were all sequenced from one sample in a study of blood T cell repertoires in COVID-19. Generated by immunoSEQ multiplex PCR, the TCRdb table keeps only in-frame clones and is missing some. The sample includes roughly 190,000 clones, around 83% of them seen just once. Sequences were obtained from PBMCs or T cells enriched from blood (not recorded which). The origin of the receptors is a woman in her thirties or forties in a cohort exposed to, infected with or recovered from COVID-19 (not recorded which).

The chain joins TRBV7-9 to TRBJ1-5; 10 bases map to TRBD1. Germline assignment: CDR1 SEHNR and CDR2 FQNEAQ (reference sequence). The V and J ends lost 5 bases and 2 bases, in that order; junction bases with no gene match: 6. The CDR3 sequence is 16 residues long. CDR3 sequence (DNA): TGTGCCAGCAGCGGAGACAGGGGGCGCCGCAATCAGCCCCAGCATTTT. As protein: CASSGDRGRRNQPQHF.

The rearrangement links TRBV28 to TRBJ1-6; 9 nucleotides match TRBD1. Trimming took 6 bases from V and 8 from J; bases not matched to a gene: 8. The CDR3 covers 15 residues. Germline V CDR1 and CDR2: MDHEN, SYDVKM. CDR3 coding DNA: TGTGCCAGCAGACCGGGACAGGGTGAACATTCACCCCTCCACTTT. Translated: CASRPGQGEHSPLHF.

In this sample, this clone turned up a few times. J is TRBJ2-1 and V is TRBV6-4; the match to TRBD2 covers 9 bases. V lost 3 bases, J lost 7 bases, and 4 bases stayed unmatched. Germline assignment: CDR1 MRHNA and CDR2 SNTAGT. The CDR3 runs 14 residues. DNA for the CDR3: TGTGCCAGCAGTGAGCGGGGGGGTGTAAATGAGCAGTTCTTC. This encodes CASSERGGVNEQFF.

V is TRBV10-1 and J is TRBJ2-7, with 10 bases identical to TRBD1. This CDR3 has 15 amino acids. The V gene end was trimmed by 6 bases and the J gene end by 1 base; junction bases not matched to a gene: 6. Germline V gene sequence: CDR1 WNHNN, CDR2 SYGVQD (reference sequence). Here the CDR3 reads CASRGTGDGSYEQYF. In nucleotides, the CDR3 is TGCGCCAGCAGAGGGACAGGGGATGGATCCTACGAGCAGTACTTC.

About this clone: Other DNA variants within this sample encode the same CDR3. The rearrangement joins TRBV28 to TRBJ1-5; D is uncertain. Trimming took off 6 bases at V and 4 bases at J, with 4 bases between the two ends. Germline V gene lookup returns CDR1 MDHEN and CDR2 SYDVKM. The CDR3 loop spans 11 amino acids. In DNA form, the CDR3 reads TGTGCCAGCAGCCTTAATCAGCCCCAGCATTTT. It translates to CASSLNQPQHF.

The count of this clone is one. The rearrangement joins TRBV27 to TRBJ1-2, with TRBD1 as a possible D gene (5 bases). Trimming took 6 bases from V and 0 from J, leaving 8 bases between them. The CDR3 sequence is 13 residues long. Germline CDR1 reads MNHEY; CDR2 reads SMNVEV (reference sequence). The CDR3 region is CASRDISNYGYTF. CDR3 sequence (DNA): TGTGCCAGCAGGGACATATCTAACTATGGCTACACCTTC.

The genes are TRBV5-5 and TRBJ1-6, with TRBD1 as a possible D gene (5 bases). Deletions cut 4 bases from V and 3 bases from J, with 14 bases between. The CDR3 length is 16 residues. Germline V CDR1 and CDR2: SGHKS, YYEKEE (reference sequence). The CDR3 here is CASSLKRQNYNSPLHF. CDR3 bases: TGTGCCAGCAGCCTGAAGCGACAGAACTATAATTCACCCCTCCACTTT.

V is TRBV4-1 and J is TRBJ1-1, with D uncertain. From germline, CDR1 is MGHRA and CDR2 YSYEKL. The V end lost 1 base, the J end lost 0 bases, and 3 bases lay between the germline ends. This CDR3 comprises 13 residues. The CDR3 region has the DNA TGCGCCAGCAGCCAAGCAATGAACACTGAAGCTTTCTTT. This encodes CASSQAMNTEAFF.

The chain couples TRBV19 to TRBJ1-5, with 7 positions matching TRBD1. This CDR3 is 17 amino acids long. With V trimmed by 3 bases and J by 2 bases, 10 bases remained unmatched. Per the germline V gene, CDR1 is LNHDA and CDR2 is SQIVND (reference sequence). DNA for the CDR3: TGTGCCAGTAGTATTCTTGACAGGGCCGTGGGCAATCAGCCCCAGCATTTT. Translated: CASSILDRAVGNQPQHF.

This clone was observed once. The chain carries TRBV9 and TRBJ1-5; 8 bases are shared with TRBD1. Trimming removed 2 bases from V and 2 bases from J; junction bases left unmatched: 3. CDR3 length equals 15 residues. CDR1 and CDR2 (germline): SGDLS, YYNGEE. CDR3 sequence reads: CASSVGTGRNQPQHF. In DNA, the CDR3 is TGTGCCAGCAGCGTCGGGACAGGCCGCAATCAGCCCCAGCATTTT.

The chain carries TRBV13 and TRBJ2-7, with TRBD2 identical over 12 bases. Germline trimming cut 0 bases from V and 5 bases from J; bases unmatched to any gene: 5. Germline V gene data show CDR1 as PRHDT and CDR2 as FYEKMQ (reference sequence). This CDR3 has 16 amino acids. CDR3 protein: CASSLGPSGGVHEQYF. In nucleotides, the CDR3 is TGTGCCAGCAGCTTAGGGCCTAGCGGGGGGGTCCACGAGCAGTACTTC.

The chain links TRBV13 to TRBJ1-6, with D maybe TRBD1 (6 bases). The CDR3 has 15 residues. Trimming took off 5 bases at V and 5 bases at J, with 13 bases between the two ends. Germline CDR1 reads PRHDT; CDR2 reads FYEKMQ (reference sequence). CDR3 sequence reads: CASSGGRGNNSPLHF. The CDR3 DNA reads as TGTGCCAGCAGCGGGGGTAGGGGGAATAATTCACCCCTCCACTTT.

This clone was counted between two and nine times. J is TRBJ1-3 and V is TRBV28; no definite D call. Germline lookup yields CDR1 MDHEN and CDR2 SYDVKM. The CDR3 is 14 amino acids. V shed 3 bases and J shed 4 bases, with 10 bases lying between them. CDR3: CASSFAGSGNTIYF. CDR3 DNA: TGTGCCAGCAGTTTCGCAGGCTCGGGAAACACCATATATTTT.

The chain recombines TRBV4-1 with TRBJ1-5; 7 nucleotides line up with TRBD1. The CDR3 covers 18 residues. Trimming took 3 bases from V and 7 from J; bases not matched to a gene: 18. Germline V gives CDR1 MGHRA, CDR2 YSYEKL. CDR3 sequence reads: CASSHIRQGYETGQPQHF. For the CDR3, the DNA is TGCGCCAGCAGCCATATCCGACAGGGATATGAGACGGGGCAGCCCCAGCATTTT.

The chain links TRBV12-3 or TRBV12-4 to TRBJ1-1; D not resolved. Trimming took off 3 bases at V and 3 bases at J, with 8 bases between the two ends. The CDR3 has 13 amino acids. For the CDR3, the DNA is TGTGCCAGCAGTTTGTACATTTACACTGAAGCTTTCTTT. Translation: CASSLYIYTEAFF.

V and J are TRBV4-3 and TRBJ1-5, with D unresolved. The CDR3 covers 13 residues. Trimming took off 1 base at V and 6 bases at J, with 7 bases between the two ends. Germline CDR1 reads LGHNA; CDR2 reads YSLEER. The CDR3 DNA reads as TGCGCCAGCAGCCAAGGGCCTAGTCAGCCCCAGCATTTT. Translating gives CASSQGPSQPQHF.

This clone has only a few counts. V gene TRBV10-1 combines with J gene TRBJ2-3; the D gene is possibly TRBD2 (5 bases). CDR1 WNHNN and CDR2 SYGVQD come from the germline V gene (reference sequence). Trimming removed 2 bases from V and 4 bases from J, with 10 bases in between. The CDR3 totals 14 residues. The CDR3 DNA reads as TGCGCCAGCAGTGAGGTGGGAGTGGCAGATACGCAGTATTTT. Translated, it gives CASSEVGVADTQYF.